This is a list of T cell receptor beta chains from one sample in a study of T cells after yellow fever vaccination. TCRdb ran MiXCR on the 5' RACE reads and lists one entry per CDR3 protein. This sample yields hundreds of thousands of distinct CDR3 sequences, of which around 10% are seen a single time; roughly 18% belongs to the top ten. Sequenced here: PBMCs, sampled on the day of the first yellow fever vaccination. These receptors all come from a man younger than 30 who received the YFV17D yellow fever vaccine. The CDR3 runs from the conserved cysteine through the conserved F or W. The order of the fields is CDR3 length, J gene, clone size, V gene, D gene, CDR3 DNA, CDR3 protein. D genes are given only for firm matches. Some rows have no size entry. The others give once, few or many, or a class for an expanded clone.

15	TRBJ1-2	few	TRBV12-3/TRBV12-4	.	TGTGCCAGCAGTTTAGGTCCGAGCTATAACTATGGCTACACCTTC	CASSLGPSYNYGYTF
14	TRBJ1-6	few	TRBV7-2	.	TGTGCCAGCAGCTCCGTGGGGAATAATTCACCCCTCCACTTT	CASSSVGNNSPLHF
16	TRBJ2-3	.	TRBV20-1	.	TGCAGTGCCCCCAGGGGGGGGGGCTTTCCCACAGATACGCAGTATTTT	CSAPRGGGFPTDTQYF
15	TRBJ2-1	few	TRBV25-1	.	TGTGCCAGCAGTGAGACAGCTCCTCATGGGAATGAGCAGTTCTTC	CASSETAPHGNEQFF
15	TRBJ1-2	.	TRBV7-2	.	TGTGCCAGCAGCCAGGCGGTGGGGCTTAAGCATGGCTACACCTTC	CASSQAVGLKHGYTF
12	TRBJ2-1	many	TRBV7-2	TRBD2	TGTGCCAGCAGCTCCTGGGGGGGTGAGCAGTTCTTC	CASSSWGGEQFF
16	TRBJ2-3	.	TRBV9	.	TGTGCCAGCAGCGTAGGGACTACAGGGCGCACAGATACGCAGTATTTT	CASSVGTTGRTDTQYF
15	TRBJ1-1	few	TRBV6-1	TRBD1	TGTGCCAGCCTTAGGGGGCAGGGACTGAACACTGAAGCTTTCTTT	CASLRGQGLNTEAFF
16	TRBJ2-7	.	TRBV4-2	.	TGTGCCAGCAGCCAAGATAGGAGCAGGGGTTTGGGGGAGCAGTACTTC	CASSQDRSRGLGEQYF
17	TRBJ2-3	.	TRBV4-1	.	TGCGCCAGCAGCCCCCGAGGGGAGATGAGACGGACAGATACGCAGTATTTT	CASSPRGEMRRTDTQYF
12	TRBJ1-6	few	TRBV20-1	.	TGCAGTGCTAGAGGGGCGGCCAGACCCCTCCACTTT	CSARGAARPLHF
14	TRBJ2-1	many	TRBV5-1	.	TGCGCCAGCAGCTTGCCAGAGACATCCAATGAGCAGTTCTTC	CASSLPETSNEQFF
16	TRBJ2-1	.	TRBV10-3	TRBD1	TGTGCCATCAGGTCTTCCGGGACAGGGGGTTACAATGAGCAGTTCTTC	CAIRSSGTGGYNEQFF
13	TRBJ2-2	.	TRBV4-1	.	TGCGCCAGCAGCCCGGGCCCGATTGGGGAGCTGTTTTTT	CASSPGPIGELFF
11	TRBJ1-2	.	TRBV5-1	.	TGCGCCGCAGGCTCCGGAGGTGGCTACACCTTC	CAAGSGGGYTF
18	TRBJ2-1	few	TRBV5-6	TRBD2	TGTGCCAGCAGCTTGGTCACTAGCGGGCCAAGCTCCTACAATGAGCAGTTCTTC	CASSLVTSGPSSYNEQFF
16	TRBJ2-5	.	TRBV7-8	TRBD2	TGTGCCAGCAGCCCGAGGACTAGCTGGTACAGGGAGACCCAGTACTTC	CASSPRTSWYRETQYF
18	TRBJ2-7	few	TRBV11-1	TRBD1	TGTGCCAGCAGCTCCCAACCTAAGCCGGGACAGGGAGGCTACGAGCAGTACTTC	CASSSQPKPGQGGYEQYF
13	TRBJ2-3	many	TRBV5-1	.	TGCGCCAGCAGTGACGGGGCCCTAGACGCGCAGTATTTT	CASSDGALDAQYF
14	TRBJ2-7	.	TRBV5-6	TRBD1	TGTGCCAGCAGCTTCTGGGACAGGGTGAACGAGCAGTACTTC	CASSFWDRVNEQYF
16	TRBJ2-3	.	TRBV5-1	TRBD2	TGCGCCAGCAAACTACCTAGCGGGGCTAGCACAGATACGCAGTATTTT	CASKLPSGASTDTQYF
14	TRBJ1-1	few	TRBV2	TRBD1	TGTGCCAGCAGTCCGGGACAGTTGAACACTGAAGCTTTCTTT	CASSPGQLNTEAFF
14	TRBJ1-6	.	TRBV6-2/TRBV6-3	.	TGTGCCAGCACTCGGGACGGAGCAAATTCACCCCTCCACTTT	CASTRDGANSPLHF
14	TRBJ2-1	few	TRBV12-3/TRBV12-4	TRBD2	TGTGCCAGCAGTTTTTCAGCGGGGGCCGATGAGCAGTTCTTC	CASSFSAGADEQFF
16	TRBJ1-6	few	TRBV5-1	.	TGCGCCAGCAGCTTGGTTCCTGGGGCGGGGGATTCACCCCTCCACTTT	CASSLVPGAGDSPLHF
15	TRBJ1-2	few	TRBV11-2	.	TGTGCCAGCAGCACCCACCGGGACCGCGGTTTAGGCTACACCTTC	CASSTHRDRGLGYTF
12	TRBJ1-2	many	TRBV29-1	.	TGCAGCGTTGTAACAGCTAACTATGGCTACACCTTC	CSVVTANYGYTF
15	TRBJ2-2	.	TRBV4-1	.	TGCGCCAGCAGCCTCTCCAGGGATAGCGCCGGGGAGCTGTTTTTT	CASSLSRDSAGELFF
13	TRBJ2-5	few	TRBV5-1	.	TGCGCCAGCAGCGCCGGATGGGGAGAGACCCAGTACTTC	CASSAGWGETQYF
14	TRBJ2-2	many	TRBV12-3/TRBV12-4	.	TGTGCCAGCAGTTTTGACGCGCGTACCGGGGAGCTGTTTTTT	CASSFDARTGELFF
13	TRBJ2-5	.	TRBV7-2	TRBD2	TGTGCCAGCAGCAGCGGGGGTCCTCAGACCCAGTACTTC	CASSSGGPQTQYF